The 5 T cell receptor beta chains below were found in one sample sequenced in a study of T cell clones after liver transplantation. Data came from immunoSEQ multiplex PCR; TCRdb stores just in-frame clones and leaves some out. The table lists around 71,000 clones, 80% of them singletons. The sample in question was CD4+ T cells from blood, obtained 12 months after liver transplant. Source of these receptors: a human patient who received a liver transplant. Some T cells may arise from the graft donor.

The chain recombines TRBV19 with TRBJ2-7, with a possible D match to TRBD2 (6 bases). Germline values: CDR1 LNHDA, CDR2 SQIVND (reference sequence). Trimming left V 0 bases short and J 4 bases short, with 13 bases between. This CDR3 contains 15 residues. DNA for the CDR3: TGTGCCAGTAGTATAGATTTCAGGAGGGGATACGAGCAGTACTTC. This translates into CASSIDFRRGYEQYF.

CDR3 region: CASSSRTVSGELFF. In nucleotides, the CDR3 is TGTGCCAGCAGCTCCCGGACGGTCTCCGGGGAGCTGTTTTTT. V and J are TRBV7-9 and TRBJ2-2; no clear D gene. Per germline, CDR1 SEHNR and CDR2 FQNEAQ (reference sequence). This CDR3 spans 14 amino acids. V lost 4 bases and J 6 bases, leaving 12 bases between the germline ends.

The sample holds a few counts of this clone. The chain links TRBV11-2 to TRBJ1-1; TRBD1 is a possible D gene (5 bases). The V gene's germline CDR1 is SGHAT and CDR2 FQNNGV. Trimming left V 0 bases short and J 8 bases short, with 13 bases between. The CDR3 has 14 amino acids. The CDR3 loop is CASSLDWKGVEAFF. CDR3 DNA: TGTGCCAGCAGCTTAGATTGGAAAGGGGTAGAAGCTTTCTTT. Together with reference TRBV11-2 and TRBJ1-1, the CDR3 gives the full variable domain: EAGVAQSPRYKIIEKRQSVAFWCNPISGHATLYWYQQILGQGPKLLIQFQNNGVVDDSQLPKDRFSAERLKGVDSTLKIQPAKLEDSAVYLCASSLDWKGVEAFFGQGTRLTVV.

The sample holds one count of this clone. The CDR3 nucleotides are TGCGCCAGCAGCGCGGGACTTACTAATGAAAAACTGTTTTTT. It codes for CASSAGLTNEKLFF. The chain uses TRBV5-1 and TRBJ1-4, with a weak D call TRBD1 (5 bases). CDR1 is SGHRS, CDR2 YFSETQ, per germline. Trimming removed 4 bases from V and 2 bases from J, with 9 bases in between. The length of the CDR3 is 14 residues.

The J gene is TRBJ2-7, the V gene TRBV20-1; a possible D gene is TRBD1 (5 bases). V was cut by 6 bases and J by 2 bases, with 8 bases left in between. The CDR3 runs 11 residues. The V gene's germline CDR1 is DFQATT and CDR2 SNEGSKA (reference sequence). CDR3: CSAKGAYEQYF. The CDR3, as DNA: TGCAGTGCAAAAGGGGCCTACGAGCAGTACTTC.